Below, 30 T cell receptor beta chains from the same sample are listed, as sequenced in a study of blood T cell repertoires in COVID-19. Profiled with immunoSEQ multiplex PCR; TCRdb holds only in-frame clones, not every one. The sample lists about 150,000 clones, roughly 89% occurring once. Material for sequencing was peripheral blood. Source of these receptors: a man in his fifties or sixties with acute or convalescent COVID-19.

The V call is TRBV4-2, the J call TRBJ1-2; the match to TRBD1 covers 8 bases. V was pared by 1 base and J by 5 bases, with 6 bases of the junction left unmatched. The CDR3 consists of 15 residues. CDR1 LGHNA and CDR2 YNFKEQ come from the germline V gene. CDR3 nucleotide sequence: TGTGCCAGCAGCCAAGGGACAGGGCAAGGGTATGGCTACACCTTC. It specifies CASSQGTGQGYGYTF.

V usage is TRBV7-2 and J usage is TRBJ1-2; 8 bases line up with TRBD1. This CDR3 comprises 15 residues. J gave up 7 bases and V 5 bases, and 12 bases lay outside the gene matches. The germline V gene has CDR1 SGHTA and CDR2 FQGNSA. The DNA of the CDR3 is TGTGCCAGCAGCCCGTTGCAGGGGGCGCGTGGTGGCTACACCTTC. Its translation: CASSPLQGARGGYTF. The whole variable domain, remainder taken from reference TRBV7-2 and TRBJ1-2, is GAGVSQSPSNKVTEKGKDVELRCDPISGHTALYWYRQSLGQGLEFLIYFQGNSAPDKSGLPSDRFSAERTGGSVSTLTIQRTQQEDSAVYLCASSPLQGARGGYTFGSGTRLTVV.

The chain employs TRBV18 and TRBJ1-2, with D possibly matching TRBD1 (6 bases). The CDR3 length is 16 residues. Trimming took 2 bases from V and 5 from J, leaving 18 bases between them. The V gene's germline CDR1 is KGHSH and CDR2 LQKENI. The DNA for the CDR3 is TGTGCCAGCTCACCAATGACAGGCGAAGCCCGTTATGGCTACACCTTC. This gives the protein CASSPMTGEARYGYTF.

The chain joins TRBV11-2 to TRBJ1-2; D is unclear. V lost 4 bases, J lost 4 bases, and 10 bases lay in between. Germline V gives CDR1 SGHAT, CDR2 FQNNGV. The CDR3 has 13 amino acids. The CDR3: CASSSGEVYGYTF. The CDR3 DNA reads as TGTGCCAGCAGCTCTGGAGAAGTCTATGGCTACACCTTC.

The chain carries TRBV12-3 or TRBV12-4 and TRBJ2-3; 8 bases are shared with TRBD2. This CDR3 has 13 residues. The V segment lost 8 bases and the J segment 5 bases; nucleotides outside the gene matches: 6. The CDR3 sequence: CASWLAGGDTQYF. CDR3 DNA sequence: TGTGCCAGCTGGCTAGCGGGTGGAGATACGCAGTATTTT.

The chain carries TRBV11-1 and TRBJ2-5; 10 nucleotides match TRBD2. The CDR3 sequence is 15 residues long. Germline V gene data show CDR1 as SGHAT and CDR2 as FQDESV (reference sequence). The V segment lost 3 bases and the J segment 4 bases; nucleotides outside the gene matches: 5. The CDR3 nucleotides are TGTGCCAGCAGCTTGACTAGCGGGTCCGGAGAGACCCAGTACTTC. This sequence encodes CASSLTSGSGETQYF.

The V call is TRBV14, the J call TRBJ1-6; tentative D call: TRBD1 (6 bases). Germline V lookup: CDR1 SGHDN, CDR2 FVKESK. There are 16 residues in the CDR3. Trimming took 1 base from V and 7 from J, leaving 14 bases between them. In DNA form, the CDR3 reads TGTGCCAGCAGCCAAGCCACAGGGCTGGAAAATTCACCCCTCCACTTT. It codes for CASSQATGLENSPLHF.

The CDR3 is CAISEPDSDEQYF. In DNA form, the CDR3 reads TGTGCCATCAGTGAGCCGGACAGCGACGAGCAGTACTTC. This rearrangement joins TRBV10-3 to TRBJ2-7; D is perhaps TRBD1 (6 bases). The CDR3 is 13 residues long. Germline V lookup: CDR1 ENHRY, CDR2 SYGVKD. Deletions cut 2 bases from V and 5 bases from J, with 10 bases between.

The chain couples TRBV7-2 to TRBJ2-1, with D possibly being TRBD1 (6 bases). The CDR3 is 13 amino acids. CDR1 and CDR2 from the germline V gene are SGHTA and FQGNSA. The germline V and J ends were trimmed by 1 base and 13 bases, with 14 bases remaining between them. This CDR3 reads CASSLGGTLIQFF. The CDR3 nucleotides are TGTGCCAGCAGCTTAGGGGGGACATTGATTCAGTTCTTC. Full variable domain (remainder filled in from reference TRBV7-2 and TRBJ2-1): GAGVSQSPSNKVTEKGKDVELRCDPISGHTALYWYRQSLGQGLEFLIYFQGNSAPDKSGLPSDRFSAERTGGSVSTLTIQRTQQEDSAVYLCASSLGGTLIQFFGPGTRLTVL.

The CDR3 reads CASSLKPGLAATYEQYF. The CDR3 region has the DNA TGCGCCAGCAGCTTGAAGCCCGGGCTAGCCGCTACCTACGAGCAGTACTTC. This chain connects TRBV5-1 to TRBJ2-7; tentatively, D is TRBD2 (5 bases). Trimming stripped 1 base from V and 2 bases from J, with 19 bases between. Germline lookup yields CDR1 SGHRS and CDR2 YFSETQ. This CDR3 comprises 17 residues.

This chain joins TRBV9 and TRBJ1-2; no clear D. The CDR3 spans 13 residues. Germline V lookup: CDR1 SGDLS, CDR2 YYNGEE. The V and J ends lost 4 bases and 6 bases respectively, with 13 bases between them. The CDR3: CASSPRGGNGYTF. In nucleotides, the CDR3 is TGTGCCAGCAGCCCCAGAGGAGGGAATGGCTACACCTTC.

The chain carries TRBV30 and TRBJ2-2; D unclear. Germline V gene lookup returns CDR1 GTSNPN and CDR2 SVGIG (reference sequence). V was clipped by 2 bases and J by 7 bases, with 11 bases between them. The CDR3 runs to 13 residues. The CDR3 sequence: CAWSTQSLGELFF. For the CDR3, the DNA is TGTGCCTGGAGTACCCAGTCTCTCGGGGAGCTGTTTTTT.

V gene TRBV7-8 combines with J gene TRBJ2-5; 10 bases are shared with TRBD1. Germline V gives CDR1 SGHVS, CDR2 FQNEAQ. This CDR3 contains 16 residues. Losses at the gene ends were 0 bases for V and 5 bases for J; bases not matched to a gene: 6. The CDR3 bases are TGTGCCAGCAGCTTAGCCCCGGGACAGGGGCGCGAGACCCAGTACTTC. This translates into CASSLAPGQGRETQYF.

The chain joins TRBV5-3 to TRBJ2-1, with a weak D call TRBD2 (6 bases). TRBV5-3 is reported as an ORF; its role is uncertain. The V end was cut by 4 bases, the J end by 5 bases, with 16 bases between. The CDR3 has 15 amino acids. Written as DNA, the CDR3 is TGTGCCAGAAGCCCCGGGAGCTTCTGGGACAATGAGCAGTTCTTC. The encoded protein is CARSPGSFWDNEQFF.

The CDR3 region has the DNA TGTGCCAGCAGTCAGAATTCACCCCTCCACTTT. The encoded protein is CASSQNSPLHF. The V call is TRBV12-3 or TRBV12-4, the J call TRBJ1-6; D unresolved. The CDR3 spans 11 residues. The V end lost 5 bases, the J end lost 7 bases, and 3 bases lay between the germline ends.

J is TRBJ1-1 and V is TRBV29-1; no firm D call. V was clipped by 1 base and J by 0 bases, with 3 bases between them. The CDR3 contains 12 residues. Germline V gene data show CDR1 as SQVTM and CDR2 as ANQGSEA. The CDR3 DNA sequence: TGCAGCGTTGAAGGGCTGAACACTGAAGCTTTCTTT. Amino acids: CSVEGLNTEAFF.

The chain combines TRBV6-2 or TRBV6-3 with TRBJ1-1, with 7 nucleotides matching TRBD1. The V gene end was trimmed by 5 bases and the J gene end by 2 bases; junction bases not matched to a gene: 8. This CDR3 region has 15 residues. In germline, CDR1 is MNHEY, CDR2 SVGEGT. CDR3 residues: CASSPLGQRNTEAFF. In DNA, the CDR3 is TGTGCCAGCAGTCCCCTGGGACAGAGAAACACTGAAGCTTTCTTT.

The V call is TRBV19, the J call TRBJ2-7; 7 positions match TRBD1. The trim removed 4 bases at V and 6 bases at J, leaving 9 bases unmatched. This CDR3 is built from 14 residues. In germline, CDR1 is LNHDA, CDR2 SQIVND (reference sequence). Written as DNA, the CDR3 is TGTGCCAGTAGTAAGGACAGGCTCTTTCTCGAGCAGTACTTC. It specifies CASSKDRLFLEQYF.

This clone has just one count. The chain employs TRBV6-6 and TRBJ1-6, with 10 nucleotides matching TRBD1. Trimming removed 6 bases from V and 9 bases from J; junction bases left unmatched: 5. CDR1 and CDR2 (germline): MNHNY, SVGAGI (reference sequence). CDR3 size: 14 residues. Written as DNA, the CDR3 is TGTGCCAGCAGCAATGACAGGGGGCTTTCACCCCTCCACTTT. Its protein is CASSNDRGLSPLHF.

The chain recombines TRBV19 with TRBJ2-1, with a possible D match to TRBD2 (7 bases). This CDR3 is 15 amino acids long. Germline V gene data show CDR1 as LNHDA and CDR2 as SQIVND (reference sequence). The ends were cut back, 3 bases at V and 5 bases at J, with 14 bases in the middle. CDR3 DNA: TGTGCCAGTAGTATGCGGGGGCAAGTCCACAATGAGCAGTTCTTC. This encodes CASSMRGQVHNEQFF. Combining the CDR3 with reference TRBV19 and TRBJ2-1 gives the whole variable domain DGGITQSPKYLFRKEGQNVTLSCEQNLNHDAMYWYRQDPGQGLRLIYYSQIVNDFQKGDIAEGYSVSREKKESFPLTVTSAQKNPTAFYLCASSMRGQVHNEQFFGPGTRLTVL.

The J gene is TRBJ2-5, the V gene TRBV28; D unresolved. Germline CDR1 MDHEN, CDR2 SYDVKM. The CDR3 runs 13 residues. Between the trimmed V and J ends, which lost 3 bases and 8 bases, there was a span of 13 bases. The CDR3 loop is CASSLPSRVTQYF. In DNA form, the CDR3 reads TGTGCCAGCAGTTTGCCCTCTCGGGTAACCCAGTACTTC.

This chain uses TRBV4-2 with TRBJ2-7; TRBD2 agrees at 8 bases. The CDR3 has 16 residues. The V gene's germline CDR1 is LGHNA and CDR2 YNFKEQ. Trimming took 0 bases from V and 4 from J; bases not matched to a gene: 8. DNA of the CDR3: TGTGCCAGCAGCCAAGAGACTTGGACTAGCACTTACGAGCAGTACTTC. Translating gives CASSQETWTSTYEQYF.

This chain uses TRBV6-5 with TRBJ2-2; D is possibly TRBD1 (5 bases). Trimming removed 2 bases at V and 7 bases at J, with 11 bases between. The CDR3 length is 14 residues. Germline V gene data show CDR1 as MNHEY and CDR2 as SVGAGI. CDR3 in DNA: TGTGCCAGCAGTTACAGGGGTTCTGGCGGGGAGCTGTTTTTT. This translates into CASSYRGSGGELFF.

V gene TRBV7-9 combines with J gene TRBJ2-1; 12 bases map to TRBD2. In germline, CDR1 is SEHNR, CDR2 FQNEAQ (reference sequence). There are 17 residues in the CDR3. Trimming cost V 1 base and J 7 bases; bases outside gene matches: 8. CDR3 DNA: TGTGCCAGCAGCTTAGGGCTAGCGGGGGGGCCGGGGAATGAGCAGTTCTTC. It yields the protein CASSLGLAGGPGNEQFF.

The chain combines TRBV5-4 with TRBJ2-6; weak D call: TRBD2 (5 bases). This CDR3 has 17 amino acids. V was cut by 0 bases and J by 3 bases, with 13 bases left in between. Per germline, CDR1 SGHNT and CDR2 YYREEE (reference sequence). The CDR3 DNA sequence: TGTGCCAGCAGCTTGGACGCCTGGACTTTTGGGGCCAACGTCCTGACTTTC. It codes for CASSLDAWTFGANVLTF.

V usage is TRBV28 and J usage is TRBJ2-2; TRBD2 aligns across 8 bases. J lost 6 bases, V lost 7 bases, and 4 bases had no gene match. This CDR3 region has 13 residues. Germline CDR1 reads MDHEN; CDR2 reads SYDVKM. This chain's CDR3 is CASTTGGAGELFF. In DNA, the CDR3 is TGTGCCAGCACCACCGGGGGGGCCGGGGAGCTGTTTTTT.

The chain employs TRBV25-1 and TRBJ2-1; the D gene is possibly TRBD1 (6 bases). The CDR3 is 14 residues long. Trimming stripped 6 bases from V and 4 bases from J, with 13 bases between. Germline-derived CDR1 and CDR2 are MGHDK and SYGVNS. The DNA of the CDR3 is TGTGCCAGCAGCCGGGACACTACTTACAATGAGCAGTTCTTC. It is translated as CASSRDTTYNEQFF. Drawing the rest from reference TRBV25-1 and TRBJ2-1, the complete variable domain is EADIYQTPRYLVIGTGKKITLECSQTMGHDKMYWYQQDPGMELHLIHYSYGVNSTEKGDLSSESTVSRIRTEHFPLTLESARPSHTSQYLCASSRDTTYNEQFFGPGTRLTVL.

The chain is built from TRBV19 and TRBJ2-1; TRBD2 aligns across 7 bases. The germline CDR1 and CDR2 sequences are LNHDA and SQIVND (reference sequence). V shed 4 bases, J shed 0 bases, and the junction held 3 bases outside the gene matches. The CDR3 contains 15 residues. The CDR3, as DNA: TGTGCCAGTAGTACGACTAGCAGCTCCTACAATGAGCAGTTCTTC. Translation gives CASSTTSSSYNEQFF.

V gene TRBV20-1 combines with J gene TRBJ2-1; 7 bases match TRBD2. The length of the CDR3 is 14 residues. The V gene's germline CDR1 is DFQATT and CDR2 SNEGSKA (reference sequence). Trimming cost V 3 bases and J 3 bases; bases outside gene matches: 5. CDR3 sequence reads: CSASKRGYYNEQFF. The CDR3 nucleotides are TGCAGTGCTAGTAAGCGGGGATACTACAATGAGCAGTTCTTC.

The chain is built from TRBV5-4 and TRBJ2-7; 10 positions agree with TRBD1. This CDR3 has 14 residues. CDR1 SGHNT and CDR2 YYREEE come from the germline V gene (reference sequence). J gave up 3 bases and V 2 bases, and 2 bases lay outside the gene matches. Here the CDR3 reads CASSFWTGGYEQYF. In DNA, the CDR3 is TGTGCCAGCAGCTTTTGGACAGGGGGCTACGAGCAGTACTTC. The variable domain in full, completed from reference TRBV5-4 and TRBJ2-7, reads ETGVTQSPTHLIKTRGQQVTLRCSSQSGHNTVSWYQQALGQGPQFIFQYYREEENGRGNFPPRFSGLQFPNYSSELNVNALELDDSALYLCASSFWTGGYEQYFGPGTRLTVT.